This T cell receptor (beta chain) was captured by sequencing in a study of shared clonotypes between healthy human individuals (dated by TCRdb to 2020 to 2021). Regarding the complete study: The cohort included three men and a couple of women between 18 and 49 years of age. To increase sequencing depth and limit assay-specific biases, TCR repertoire library preparation and sequencing were carried out by different laboratories using diverse techniques. For each donor, CD4 naive and CD4 memory were each run on three plates, CD8 naive on two plates, and CD8 memory on one plate. Leukapheresis yielded between about 0.94 and 8.9 billion PBMCs per donor. The study deeply sequenced blood TCR repertoires of five healthy adults to estimate repertoire size and the extent of clonotype sharing between individuals. Beyond this particular receptor, the publication reports: Clonotypes shared by all four sorted-subset donors showed higher generation probabilities than non-shared clonotypes. Sampling was restricted to blood, and TCR repertoires in tissue are likely to differ from TCR repertoires in blood. Based on pairwise subsampling, the degree of clonotype sharing among donors was expected to be affected by sequencing depth. Incomplete sequencing was indicated by rarefaction of sorted-subset datasets, despite the large sequencing depth. Because the study included only a small number of donors, the genetic and exposure-history diversity represented was limited. Naive subsets generally had larger estimated clonotype richness than memory subsets did. Sharing across a few donors was observed for approximately 5% of naive CD4, under 4% of naive CD8, roughly 2.4% of memory CD4, and around 0.42% of memory CD8 clonotypes.

V is reduced by 5 bases and J by 6 bases, leaving a spacing of 14 bases between them. Per the germline V gene, SGHVS is the CDR1 and FNYEAQ is the CDR2. From the cysteine up to the phenylalanine, the CDR3 has a length of 14 residues. Only the CDR3 DNA stays, 42 bases, in frame from base 1. Using the deep immunoSEQ assay, multiplex PCR amplified TCR CDR3 regions from genomic DNA. Extracted genomic DNA from each cell subset was spread evenly across all wells of several immunoSEQ 96-well plates, with each plate serving as a replicate. For sorted subsets, around 200 ng genomic DNA, equal to 30,000 or so T cell genomes, was loaded into each replicate PCR. The purified libraries were quantified using a Qubit 3.0 fluorometer, sized with a Bioanalyzer 2100, and then quantified again using the KAPA Library Quantification kit. Every immunoSEQ 96-well plate was sequenced on a dedicated single-read 150-cycle Illumina NextSeq 550 flow cell. Per the authors' processing: The immunoSEQ output contained only junctional sequences without quality scores, so filtering could not match that applied to full-length reads. Sequences were annotated with PyIR, a Python wrapper for IgBLAST v1.9, and V/J genes and CDR3 were assigned using IMGT germline references. Reads with weak V/J assignments (E-value above 1e-6), missing CDR3, stop codons, out-of-frame junctions, or ambiguous translated residues were removed. V3J clonotypes were defined as sequences sharing an identical inferred V gene, J gene, and CDR3 amino acid sequence. To compute the percentage overlap between repertoires, the number of shared unique clonotypes was divided by the size of the smaller repertoire. Richness of each repertoire was evaluated using RTK rarefaction, the Chao1 estimator, and Recon v2.1 estimates of unobserved clonotypes. Generation probabilities for all TCRbeta clonotypes obtained by the gDNA method from a few donors were computed using OLGA. Entries here come from immuneACCESS through TCRdb and include only in-frame sequences with V and J called. Some clones fail to appear in such tables; in the studies checked, an unresolved V gene covers under half of the shortfall, and the cause of the remainder is unknown. V and J calls and clone size are given by that table; D and trimming were obtained from the DNA. The sample includes approximately 2.5 million clones, with 90% to 95% observed a single time. 0.36% of the sample goes to the ten largest clones.

The donors were healthy, HIV-negative adults with no recently reported acute infections or vaccinations. Only Caucasian adults living in Nashville, Tennessee, USA were represented among the donors. CD4+ T cells were enriched by magnetic negative selection, after which naive cells were positively selected on CD45RA and the negative fraction was taken as the memory subset. After blood collection by leukapheresis, PBMCs were isolated using Ficoll-Histopaque density gradient centrifugation and then cryopreserved in the vapor phase of liquid nitrogen. Purity and quantity of every magnetically sorted T cell population were checked by analytical flow cytometry. Genomic DNA was isolated from each sorted fraction and quantified by UV absorbance on a Nanodrop 2000c. Worth noting for this clone: It has no known antigen specificity. Within one base of it there is no much larger clone, and no base qualities were kept.

Sequencing was performed on naive CD4+ T cells from PBMCs. The cell subset or site tag for this specimen amounts to: CD45RA+ positively selected. This receptor was identified in a man between 18 and 35 years old in good health. Some clones in this sample may be carry-over from other donors' samples. The rearranged chain carries TRBV7-6 and TRBJ1-3; the D segment could be TRBD1, given 6 matching bases. The bases read TGTGCCAGCAGCCGCAGGGGTCCCGAAAACACCATATATTTT. Its translation reads: CASSRRGPENTIYF.